Listed below are T cell receptor beta chains from one sample, sequenced in a study of T cell clones after liver transplantation. Libraries were prepared by immunoSEQ multiplex PCR; TCRdb keeps only in-frame clonotypes and omits some of them. The repertoire holds nearly 15,000 clones, with approximately 86% as singletons. The material was CD8+ T cells from blood, obtained approximately 4 years after liver transplant. Every receptor here comes from a human patient who received a liver transplant. Some T cells here may be from the graft donor. CDR3s leave out the opening cysteine and the closing phenylalanine or tryptophan. The listing skips clone size in some rows; elsewhere it reads once, few, many or a size class.

clone size: once
J gene: TRBJ2-3
V gene: TRBV7-9
CDR3 protein: ASSTPAREADTQY

clone size: NA
J gene: TRBJ2-5
V gene: TRBV11-2
CDR3 protein: ASSGNREKY

clone size: NA
J gene: TRBJ1-2
V gene: TRBV10-3
CDR3 protein: AISEQDSYGYT

clone size: few
J gene: TRBJ2-7
V gene: TRBV28
CDR3 protein: ASSLLGSYEQY

clone size: NA
J gene: TRBJ2-1
V gene: TRBV7-3
CDR3 protein: ASSLNPGLAGIYNEQF

clone size: once
J gene: TRBJ2-7
V gene: TRBV27
CDR3 protein: ASSLGSGVTYEQY

clone size: NA
J gene: TRBJ2-1
V gene: TRBV9
CDR3 protein: ASSAGGSYNEQF

clone size: NA
J gene: TRBJ2-1
V gene: TRBV7-9
CDR3 protein: ASSLSDRVAEQF

clone size: NA
J gene: TRBJ2-7
V gene: TRBV10-1
CDR3 protein: ASSDGTGRPYEQY

clone size: NA
J gene: TRBJ1-5
V gene: TRBV6-5
CDR3 protein: ASSLDRGRQPQH

clone size: NA
J gene: TRBJ1-1
V gene: TRBV9
CDR3 protein: ASSVGGDTEAF

clone size: NA
J gene: TRBJ2-5
V gene: TRBV7-9
CDR3 protein: ASSLAGRQLETQY

clone size: NA
J gene: TRBJ2-1
V gene: TRBV29-1
CDR3 protein: SVEDPRGFYNEQF

clone size: few
J gene: TRBJ2-7
V gene: TRBV5-6
CDR3 protein: ASSRGFRSYEQY

clone size: NA
J gene: TRBJ2-7
V gene: TRBV5-8
CDR3 protein: ASSSIYEQY

clone size: NA
J gene: TRBJ1-5
V gene: TRBV2
CDR3 protein: ASNQGEGSNQPQH

clone size: NA
J gene: TRBJ1-2
V gene: TRBV7-2
CDR3 protein: ASSPNFKGYT

clone size: NA
J gene: TRBJ1-5
V gene: TRBV28
CDR3 protein: ASSLRFKLGPRATQPQH

clone size: once
J gene: TRBJ2-1
V gene: TRBV5-4
CDR3 protein: ASSFGNNEQF

clone size: few
J gene: TRBJ2-7
V gene: TRBV2
CDR3 protein: ASRQLRLEQY

clone size: NA
J gene: TRBJ2-7
V gene: TRBV5-1
CDR3 protein: ASSFGQGRYEQY

clone size: NA
J gene: TRBJ1-4
V gene: TRBV28
CDR3 protein: ASSGQGLSEKLF

clone size: NA
J gene: TRBJ2-1
V gene: TRBV7-6
CDR3 protein: ASSPRDVNNEQF